Presented here are 18 T cell receptor beta chains from one specimen sequenced in a study of cytomegalovirus exposure and HLA in healthy donors. In the PCR, 60 Vbeta and 13 Jbeta primers were used. Clones were read by immunoSEQ multiplex PCR, and TCRdb kept only the in-frame ones, dropping some. The sample carries 100,000 to 150,000 clones, around four fifths recorded once. Sequenced sample: PBMCs. These TCRs come from a man aged 30 to 39 in good health and CMV-seropositive.

The gene calls are TRBV28 and TRBJ2-4, with D perhaps TRBD2 (5 bases). Trimming shortened V by 5 bases and J by 1 base, and 18 bases separated the two germline ends. Germline V gives CDR1 MDHEN, CDR2 SYDVKM. The CDR3 sequence is 17 residues long. The CDR3 loop is CASSPTPGRGAKNIQYF. The CDR3 nucleotides are TGTGCCAGCAGTCCTACACCCGGACGAGGGGCCAAAAACATTCAGTACTTC.

The rearrangement joins TRBV7-3 to TRBJ2-2, with TRBD2 as a possible D gene (5 bases). Trimming took 4 bases from V and 5 from J, leaving 8 bases between them. Germline V lookup: CDR1 SGHTA, CDR2 FQGTGA. The CDR3 contains 13 residues. The DNA of the CDR3 is TGTGCCAGCAGCTCGGACTTGACCGGGGAGCTGTTTTTT. This gives the protein CASSSDLTGELFF.

The genes are TRBV28 and TRBJ1-2, with 9 bases fitting TRBD1. The CDR3 has 17 amino acids. Trimming cost V 4 bases and J 4 bases; bases outside gene matches: 13. From germline, CDR1 is MDHEN and CDR2 SYDVKM. Here the CDR3 reads CASSSRGQGDLFYGYTF. Here the CDR3 DNA reads TGTGCCAGCAGTTCCCGGGGACAGGGAGACCTCTTCTATGGCTACACCTTC.

The J gene is TRBJ2-1, the V gene TRBV4-1; 11 positions agree with TRBD1. The CDR3 spans 16 residues. Germline values: CDR1 MGHRA, CDR2 YSYEKL. J was trimmed by 6 bases and V by 4 bases; bases with no gene match: 8. The CDR3 DNA sequence: TGCGCCAGCAGCCCTCTCCGGGACAGGGGGGGCAATGAGCAGTTCTTC. This translates into CASSPLRDRGGNEQFF.

CDR3 coding DNA: TGCGCCAGCAGCATGACTAGCGGGAGGGCCGGTGAGCAGTTCTTC. The encoded protein is CASSMTSGRAGEQFF. This chain uses TRBV5-1 with TRBJ2-1; 14 bases are a match to TRBD2. The germline V gene has CDR1 SGHRS and CDR2 YFSETQ. This CDR3 has 15 residues. With V trimmed by 4 bases and J by 9 bases, 6 bases remained unmatched.

The V and J genes are TRBV6-5 and TRBJ1-1, with TRBD1 matching over 8 bases. The V segment lost 8 bases and the J segment 1 base; nucleotides outside the gene matches: 9. Germline CDR1 is MNHEY and CDR2 is SVGAGI. There are 15 residues in the CDR3. The CDR3 spells CASQSIGQGNTEAFF. DNA for the CDR3: TGTGCCAGCCAATCGATCGGACAGGGGAACACTGAAGCTTTCTTT.

The rearrangement uses TRBV7-6 and TRBJ2-2; possibly TRBD1 for D (5 bases). The CDR3 has 15 amino acids. Germline CDR1 SGHVS, CDR2 FNYEAQ. Trimming took off 5 bases at V and 4 bases at J, with 14 bases between the two ends. CDR3 in amino acids: CASSVRRQLTGELFF. CDR3 nucleotide sequence: TGTGCCAGCAGCGTCAGGCGACAGCTCACCGGGGAGCTGTTTTTT.

The rearrangement joins TRBV7-6 to TRBJ1-4; D remains unclear. Deletions cut 5 bases from V and 4 bases from J, with 11 bases between. The length of the CDR3 is 14 residues. The germline CDR1 and CDR2 sequences are SGHVS and FNYEAQ. The CDR3 sequence is CASSHLANNEKLFF. CDR3 bases: TGTGCCAGCAGCCACCTGGCCAATAATGAAAAACTGTTTTTT.

The V call is TRBV10-3, the J call TRBJ2-1, with a weak D call TRBD2 (5 bases). The germline CDR1 and CDR2 sequences are ENHRY and SYGVKD. CDR3 length equals 14 residues. The germline V and J ends were trimmed by 5 bases and 3 bases, with 11 bases remaining between them. CDR3 in amino acids: CAISQGRDYNEQFF. DNA for the CDR3: TGTGCCATCAGTCAAGGGAGAGACTACAATGAGCAGTTCTTC.

The V call is TRBV4-3, the J call TRBJ1-5; possible D gene TRBD1, 5 bases. This CDR3 is built from 14 residues. Between the trimmed V and J ends, which lost 0 bases and 5 bases, there was a span of 8 bases. CDR1 and CDR2 (germline): LGHNA, YSLEER. The CDR3 here is CASSQDGGDQPQHF. The CDR3 bases are TGCGCCAGCAGCCAAGATGGGGGGGATCAGCCCCAGCATTTT.

This chain uses TRBV4-1 with TRBJ2-1, with 8 bases matching TRBD2. J gave up 11 bases and V 1 base, and 10 bases lay outside the gene matches. The germline V gene has CDR1 MGHRA and CDR2 YSYEKL. The CDR3 covers 15 residues. CDR3 nucleotides: TGCGCCAGCAGCCAAGGGACTAGCTTAGGGGATCAGCAGTTCTTC. This sequence encodes CASSQGTSLGDQQFF.

The rearrangement uses TRBV6-1 and TRBJ2-7, with 9 bases matching TRBD2. Germline CDR1 reads MNHNS; CDR2 reads SASEGT. V was clipped by 1 base and J by 2 bases; unmatched bases: 3. This CDR3 is built from 15 residues. CDR3 sequence: CASSEGLAEAYEQYF. Written as DNA, the CDR3 is TGTGCCAGCAGTGAAGGACTAGCGGAAGCCTACGAGCAGTACTTC.

CDR3 in amino acids: CASSVRQGTQGYGYTF. The CDR3 bases are TGTGCCAGCAGCGTAAGGCAGGGGACGCAAGGGTATGGCTACACCTTC. The V and J genes are TRBV9 and TRBJ1-2; a weak D match, TRBD1 (6 bases). V lost 1 base, J lost 5 bases, and 18 bases lay in between. This CDR3 has 16 amino acids. Germline V gene sequence: CDR1 SGDLS, CDR2 YYNGEE. Variable domain in full (rest from reference TRBV9 and TRBJ1-2): DSGVTQTPKHLITATGQRVTLRCSPRSGDLSVYWYQQSLDQGLQFLIQYYNGEERAKGNILERFSAQQFPDLHSELNLSSLELGDSALYFCASSVRQGTQGYGYTFGSGTRLTVV.

For this clone: Other nucleotide sequences from this sample produce the same CDR3. J is TRBJ2-5 and V is TRBV7-9, with 10 bases identical to TRBD2. V was clipped by 1 base and J by 2 bases; unmatched bases: 1. CDR1 and CDR2 from the germline V gene are SEHNR and FQNEAQ (reference sequence). The length of the CDR3 is 15 residues. The CDR3 coding sequence is TGTGCCAGCAGCTTAGTACTAGCGGGACAAGAGACCCAGTACTTC. Amino acid sequence: CASSLVLAGQETQYF.

The chain employs TRBV7-6 and TRBJ1-1; TRBD1 aligns across 7 bases. V lost 1 base, J lost 5 bases, and 4 bases stayed unmatched. The V gene's germline CDR1 is SGHVS and CDR2 FNYEAQ. The CDR3 spans 14 residues. CDR3: CASSLDAGGTEAFF. The DNA for the CDR3 is TGTGCCAGCAGCTTAGATGCAGGGGGGACTGAAGCTTTCTTT. Together with reference TRBV7-6 and TRBJ1-1, the CDR3 gives the full variable domain: GAGVSQSPRYKVTKRGQDVALRCDPISGHVSLYWYRQALGQGPEFLTYFNYEAQQDKSGLPNDRFSAERPEGSISTLTIQRTEQRDSAMYRCASSLDAGGTEAFFGQGTRLTVV.

CDR3 in DNA: TGTGCCTGGAGGAGACGACTAGCGGGGGAGCAGTACTTC. Its translation is CAWRRRLAGEQYF. The rearrangement uses TRBV30 and TRBJ2-7, with 11 positions matching TRBD2. V lost 3 bases to trimming and J lost 7 bases; unmatched junction nucleotides: 5. CDR3 length: 13 residues. The germline gives CDR1 GTSNPN, CDR2 SVGIG (reference sequence). The full variable domain, rest sourced from reference TRBV30 and TRBJ2-7, is SQTIHQWPATLVQPVGSPLSLECTVEGTSNPNLYWYRQAAGRGLQLLFYSVGIGQISSEVPQNLSASRPQDRQFILSSKKLLLSDSGFYLCAWRRRLAGEQYFGPGTRLTVT.

This chain uses TRBV7-7 with TRBJ2-1; the D gene is possibly TRBD1 (5 bases). This CDR3 contains 13 residues. Trimming left V 5 bases short and J 3 bases short, with 8 bases between. Per the germline V gene, CDR1 is SSHAT and CDR2 is FNYEAQ (reference sequence). Written as DNA, the CDR3 is TGTGCCAGCAGCCAAAGGGGCTACAATGAGCAGTTCTTC. Its protein product is CASSQRGYNEQFF.

V and J are TRBV7-3 and TRBJ1-1; D is undetermined. CDR3 length: 13 residues. Between the trimmed V and J ends, which lost 3 bases and 4 bases, there was a span of 9 bases. Germline CDR1 and CDR2: SGHTA and FQGTGA. In DNA, the CDR3 is TGTGCCAGCAGCTTCGGCGGGGTCACTGAAGCTTTCTTT. Protein sequence: CASSFGGVTEAFF.